A selection of T cell receptor beta chains follows, all from one sample in a study of ipilimumab plus nivolumab after autologous stem cell transplantation. Profiling relied on immunoSEQ multiplex PCR, and the TCRdb table lists in-frame clones only, not all of them. The sample carries about 43,000 clones, 70% to 90% recorded once. The sample consisted of PBMCs, taken in a trial of ipilimumab plus nivolumab as post-transplant consolidation. Every receptor here comes from a male donor with multiple myeloma. The CDR3 runs from the conserved cysteine through the conserved F or W. The D gene is left open where the match is weak. Not every row has a clone size; where given, it reads once, few, many or a size class.

TRBJ2-2 | TRBV5-8 | . | . | TGTGCCAGCAGCTTGTTACAGGGGAACACCGGGGAGCTGTTTTTT | CASSLLQGNTGELFF
TRBJ1-1 | TRBV29-1 | . | . | TGCAGCGTTCGCTCATCACAGGGTAGGGGGACTGAAGCTTTCTTT | CSVRSSQGRGTEAFF
TRBJ2-1 | TRBV6-5 | . | . | TGTGCCAGCAAGGGCTCTAGCAATGAGCAGTTCTTC | CASKGSSNEQFF
TRBJ1-3 | TRBV5-1 | . | . | TGCGCCAGCAGCTTGGGGGTAGGGCGCGGAAACACCATATATTTT | CASSLGVGRGNTIYF
TRBJ2-7 | TRBV30 | . | . | TGTGCCTGGAGTGACTCCCGGTGGCTAGCGACCCGGGAGGAGCAGTACTTC | CAWSDSRWLATREEQYF
TRBJ1-1 | TRBV5-4 | once | . | TGTGCCAGCAGCTTGGATGCGGGGGACGCGGAAGCTTTCTTT | CASSLDAGDAEAFF
TRBJ2-5 | TRBV27 | . | . | TGTGCCAGCAGTTTCACGGGAAGGTACCAAGAGACCCAGTACTTC | CASSFTGRYQETQYF
TRBJ2-6 | TRBV5-7 | . | . | TGTGCCAGCAGCCTTCGATCCTCTGGGGCCAACGTCATGACTTTC | CASSLRSSGANVMTF
TRBJ1-5 | TRBV27 | . | TRBD1 | TGTGCCAGCAGTTTATTAGGACAGGGGCTTCAGCCCCAGCATTTT | CASSLLGQGLQPQHF
TRBJ1-4 | TRBV7-3 | once | . | TGTGCCAGCAGCCCTTTGGGTTCGGGTGAAAAACTGTTTTTT | CASSPLGSGEKLFF
TRBJ1-3 | TRBV7-2 | . | . | TGTGCCAGCAGCTCTGGGGGTGGTAGATCAGGAAACACCATATATTTT | CASSSGGGRSGNTIYF
TRBJ1-1 | TRBV2 | . | . | TGTGCCAGCAGTGAGTTCGGGATATCGAACACTGAAGCTTTCTTT | CASSEFGISNTEAFF
TRBJ2-2 | TRBV9 | few | . | TGTGCCAGCAGCGTAGTCGGCGGGGAGCTGTTTTTT | CASSVVGGELFF
TRBJ2-7 | TRBV27 | . | TRBD2 | TGTGCCAGCAGCCTCTCTCTAGCGGGAAGCTACGAGCAGTACTTC | CASSLSLAGSYEQYF
TRBJ1-2 | TRBV9 | . | . | TGTGCCAGCAGCGTAGGGTATATCCAAAGGGCCACCTTC | CASSVGYIQRATF